The sample holds one count of the clone carrying this T cell receptor (beta chain). Germline V CDR1 and CDR2: MNHEY, SVGAGI. The CDR3 has 13 amino acids. Deletions cut 4 bases from V and 3 bases from J, with 6 bases between. The data derive from a study of OX40 agonist ivuxolimab in advanced cancers. Sequencing used immunoSEQ multiplex PCR; TCRdb keeps in-frame clones, though not all of them. This repertoire shows over 75,000 clones, 94% found once; its top ten account for roughly 2.6%. The clonotype originates from an adult with an advanced solid tumor such as melanoma, head and neck, liver or kidney cancer. Sequences were derived from CD4+ or CD8+ T cells sorted from blood, sampled in a trial of the OX40 agonist ivuxolimab. V gene TRBV6-5 combines with J gene TRBJ2-2; no reliable D call. CDR3 amino acids: CASSLTHTGELFF. The DNA of the CDR3 is TGTGCCAGCAGTTTAACGCACACCGGGGAGCTGTTTTTT.